What follows are 13 T cell receptor beta chains derived from one specimen sequenced in a study of shared clonotypes between healthy human individuals. Method: immunoSEQ multiplex PCR; TCRdb's copy keeps in-frame clones and lacks some. The sample holds around 700,000 clones, roughly 73% seen once. The sequencing sample was made of memory CD4+ T cells sorted from blood. Subset meaning: CD45RA-negative fraction. These receptors all stem from a woman in her 30s in good health.

CDR3 in amino acids: CASSERLGRRQPQHF. The CDR3 DNA reads TGTGCCAGCAGTGAGAGGCTAGGGCGGAGGCAGCCCCAGCATTTT. The genes are TRBV6-1 and TRBJ1-5; D ambiguous. CDR3 size: 15 residues. The germline CDR1 and CDR2 sequences are MNHNS and SASEGT. Trimming stripped 3 bases from V and 7 bases from J, with 16 bases between.

The gene calls are TRBV6-1 and TRBJ2-1; 9 positions match TRBD2. J was trimmed by 9 bases and V by 1 base; bases with no gene match: 10. The CDR3 spans 16 residues. Germline-derived CDR1 and CDR2 are MNHNS and SASEGT. CDR3 nucleotide sequence: TGTGCCAGCAGTGAAGGTTTGTTTGCGGGAGGGTTTGAGCAGTTCTTC. This codes for CASSEGLFAGGFEQFF.

The chain has TRBV30 and TRBJ1-5, with a possible D match to TRBD1 (6 bases). The germline CDR1 and CDR2 sequences are GTSNPN and SVGIG (reference sequence). There are 13 residues in the CDR3. Trimming pared 2 bases from V and 5 bases from J, leaving 10 bases between. As DNA, the CDR3 is TGTGCCTGGAGTAGGGAGGGGGATCAGCCCCAGCATTTT. Encoded protein: CAWSREGDQPQHF.

This clone has a single count. Other nucleotide sequences in the sample specify the same CDR3. The chain recombines TRBV28 with TRBJ1-5, with a weak D call TRBD1 (5 bases). Trimming shortened V by 5 bases and J by 1 base, and 12 bases separated the two germline ends. The CDR3 is made up of 15 amino acids. CDR1 and CDR2 (germline): MDHEN, SYDVKM. Here the CDR3 DNA reads TGTGCCAGCAGTCTCGCTGGGACCAGCAATCAGCCCCAGCATTTT. It translates to CASSLAGTSNQPQHF.

The CDR3 here is CASKGTYTGELFF. For the CDR3, the DNA is TGTGCCAGCAAGGGTACCTACACCGGGGAGCTGTTTTTT. The gene calls are TRBV2 and TRBJ2-2; no clear D. Germline CDR1 SNHLY, CDR2 FYNNEI. V shed 7 bases and J shed 3 bases, with 9 bases lying between them. The length of the CDR3 is 13 residues.

The chain combines TRBV19 with TRBJ2-7; D is undetermined. This CDR3 comprises 13 residues. From germline, CDR1 is LNHDA and CDR2 SQIVND (reference sequence). Trimming stripped 5 bases from V and 6 bases from J, with 14 bases between. The CDR3 bases are TGTGCCAGTAGTTGGGAACAGACACGCGAGCAGTACTTC. Amino acids: CASSWEQTREQYF.

V is TRBV14 and J is TRBJ2-7, with D possibly being TRBD2 (6 bases). The CDR3 runs 16 residues. Per germline, CDR1 SGHDN and CDR2 FVKESK. Trimming cost V 1 base and J 3 bases, with 16 bases left between them. In DNA, the CDR3 is TGTGCCAGCAGCCAAGGGTCAGGGAGGTCGGGCTACGAGCAGTACTTC. It is translated as CASSQGSGRSGYEQYF.

The gene calls are TRBV2 and TRBJ2-1; 15 bases align to TRBD2. V trimming: 6 bases; J trimming: 9 bases; junction bases outside the gene matches: 9. The CDR3 runs to 16 residues. CDR1 is SNHLY, CDR2 FYNNEI, per germline. The CDR3: CASRTGLAGGLGEQFF. The CDR3, as DNA: TGTGCCAGCAGGACCGGACTAGCGGGAGGGCTGGGTGAGCAGTTCTTC.

This clone was seen a handful of times. The V and J genes are TRBV28 and TRBJ1-3; 7 bases are a match to TRBD1. Germline-derived CDR1 and CDR2 are MDHEN and SYDVKM. The CDR3 length is 15 residues. The junction had 4 bases not matched to a gene; V was cut back by 5 bases and J by 0 bases. This CDR3 is CASSATGNSGNTIYF. CDR3 coding DNA: TGTGCCAGCAGTGCGACAGGGAACTCTGGAAACACCATATATTTT.

This chain uses TRBV30 with TRBJ2-1; D tentatively fits TRBD1 or TRBD2 (5 bases each). V was cut by 5 bases and J by 8 bases, with 16 bases left in between. Germline CDR1 and CDR2: GTSNPN and SVGIG (reference sequence). The CDR3 runs to 13 residues. For the CDR3, the DNA is TGTGCCTGGGAAAACACGGGGCGGCATGAGCAGTTCTTC. Protein: CAWENTGRHEQFF. Together with reference TRBV30 and TRBJ2-1, the CDR3 gives the full variable domain: SQTIHQWPATLVQPVGSPLSLECTVEGTSNPNLYWYRQAAGRGLQLLFYSVGIGQISSEVPQNLSASRPQDRQFILSSKKLLLSDSGFYLCAWENTGRHEQFFGPGTRLTVL.

The chain has TRBV2 and TRBJ2-5, with D hard to call. V shed 4 bases and J shed 5 bases, with 8 bases lying between them. CDR3 length: 12 amino acids. Germline-derived CDR1 and CDR2 are SNHLY and FYNNEI. This CDR3 reads CASSGLEETQYF. For the CDR3, the DNA is TGTGCCAGCAGTGGGTTGGAGGAGACCCAGTACTTC.

The rearrangement joins TRBV10-3 to TRBJ1-1; D remains unclear. CDR1 and CDR2 (germline): ENHRY, SYGVKD. The V end was cut by 4 bases, the J end by 0 bases, with 12 bases between. This CDR3 comprises 15 residues. The CDR3 sequence: CAISGLVGVNTEAFF. As DNA, the CDR3 is TGTGCCATCAGTGGGCTCGTTGGGGTGAACACTGAAGCTTTCTTT.

The rearrangement links TRBV5-1 to TRBJ2-7, with 10 bases lining up with TRBD2. In germline, CDR1 is SGHRS, CDR2 YFSETQ. The CDR3 spans 15 residues. The junction had 4 bases not matched to a gene; V was cut back by 2 bases and J by 2 bases. CDR3 DNA sequence: TGCGCCAGCAGCTTTCTGAGCGGGAGGGCCTACGAGCAGTACTTC. As protein: CASSFLSGRAYEQYF.